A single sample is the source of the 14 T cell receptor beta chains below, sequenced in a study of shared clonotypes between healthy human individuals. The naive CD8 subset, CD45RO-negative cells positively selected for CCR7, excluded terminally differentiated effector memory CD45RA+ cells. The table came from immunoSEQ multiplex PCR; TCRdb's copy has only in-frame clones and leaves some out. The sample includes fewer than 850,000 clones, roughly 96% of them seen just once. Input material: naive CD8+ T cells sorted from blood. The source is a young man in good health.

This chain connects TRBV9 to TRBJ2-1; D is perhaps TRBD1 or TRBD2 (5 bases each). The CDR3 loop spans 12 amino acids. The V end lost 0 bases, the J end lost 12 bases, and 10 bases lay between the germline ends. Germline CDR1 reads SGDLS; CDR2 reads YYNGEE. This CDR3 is CASSVGGERQFF. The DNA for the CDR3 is TGTGCCAGCAGCGTAGGAGGGGAAAGGCAGTTCTTC.

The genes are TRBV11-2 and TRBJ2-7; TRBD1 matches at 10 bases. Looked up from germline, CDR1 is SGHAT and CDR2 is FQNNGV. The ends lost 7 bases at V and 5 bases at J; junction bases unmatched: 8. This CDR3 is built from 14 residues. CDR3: CASTSGTGEHEQYF. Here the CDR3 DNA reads TGTGCCAGCACTTCCGGGACAGGGGAACACGAGCAGTACTTC.

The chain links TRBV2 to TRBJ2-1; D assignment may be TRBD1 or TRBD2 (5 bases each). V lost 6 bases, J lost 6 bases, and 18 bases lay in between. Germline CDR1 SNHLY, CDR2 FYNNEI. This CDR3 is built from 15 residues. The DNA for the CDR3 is TGTGCCAGCAGCGAGGGGTACCTAGGGGCCAATGAGCAGTTCTTC. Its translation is CASSEGYLGANEQFF.

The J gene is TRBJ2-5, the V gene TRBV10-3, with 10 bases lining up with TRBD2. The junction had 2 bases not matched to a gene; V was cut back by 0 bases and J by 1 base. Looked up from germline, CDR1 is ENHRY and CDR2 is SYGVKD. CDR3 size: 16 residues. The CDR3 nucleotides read TGTGCCATCAGTGAGTCGACTAGCGGGCGCCAAGAGACCCAGTACTTC. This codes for CAISESTSGRQETQYF.

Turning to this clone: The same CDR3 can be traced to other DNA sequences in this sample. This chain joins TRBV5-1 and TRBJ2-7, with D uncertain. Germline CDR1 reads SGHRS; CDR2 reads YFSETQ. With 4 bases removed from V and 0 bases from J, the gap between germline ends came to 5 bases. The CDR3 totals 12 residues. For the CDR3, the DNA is TGCGCCAGCAGCCCGGACTCCTACGAGCAGTACTTC. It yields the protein CASSPDSYEQYF.

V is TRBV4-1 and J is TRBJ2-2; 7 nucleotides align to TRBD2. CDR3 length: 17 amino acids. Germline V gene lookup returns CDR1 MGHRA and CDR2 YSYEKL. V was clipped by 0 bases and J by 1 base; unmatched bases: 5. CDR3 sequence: CASSQESGTMNTGELFF. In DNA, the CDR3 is TGCGCCAGCAGCCAAGAAAGCGGGACCATGAACACCGGGGAGCTGTTTTTT.

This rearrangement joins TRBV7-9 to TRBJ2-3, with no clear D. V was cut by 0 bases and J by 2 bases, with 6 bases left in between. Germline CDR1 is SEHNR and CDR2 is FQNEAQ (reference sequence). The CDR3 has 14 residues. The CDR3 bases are TGTGCCAGCAGCTTAGCGGGATTCACAGATACGCAGTATTTT. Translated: CASSLAGFTDTQYF.

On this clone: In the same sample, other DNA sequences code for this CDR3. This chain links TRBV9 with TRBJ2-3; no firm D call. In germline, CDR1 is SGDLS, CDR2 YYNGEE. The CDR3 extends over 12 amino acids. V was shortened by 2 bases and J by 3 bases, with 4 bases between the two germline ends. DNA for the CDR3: TGTGCCAGCAGCGTGGCTACAGATACGCAGTATTTT. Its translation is CASSVATDTQYF.

The CDR3 loop is CARKGLAINEQYF. The DNA for the CDR3 is TGTGCCAGAAAAGGACTAGCGATTAACGAGCAGTACTTC. This chain joins TRBV2 and TRBJ2-7, with 9 bases matching TRBD2. The V and J ends lost 9 bases and 5 bases, in that order; junction bases with no gene match: 8. The CDR3 is made up of 13 amino acids. Germline lookup yields CDR1 SNHLY and CDR2 FYNNEI.

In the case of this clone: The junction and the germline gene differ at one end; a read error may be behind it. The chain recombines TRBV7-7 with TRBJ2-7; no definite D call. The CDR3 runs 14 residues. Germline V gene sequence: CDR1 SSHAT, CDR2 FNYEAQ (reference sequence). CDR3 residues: CASSLAPGRYEQYF. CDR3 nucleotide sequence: TGTGCTAGCAGCTTAGCCCCGGGCAGATACGAGCAGTACTTC.

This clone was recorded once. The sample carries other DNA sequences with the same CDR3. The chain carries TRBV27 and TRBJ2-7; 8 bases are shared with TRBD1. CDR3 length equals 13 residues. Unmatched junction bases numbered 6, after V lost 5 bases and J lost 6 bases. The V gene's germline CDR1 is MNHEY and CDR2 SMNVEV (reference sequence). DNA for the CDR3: TGTGCCAGCAGTCTAGGGACAGGACGCGAGCAGTACTTC. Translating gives CASSLGTGREQYF.

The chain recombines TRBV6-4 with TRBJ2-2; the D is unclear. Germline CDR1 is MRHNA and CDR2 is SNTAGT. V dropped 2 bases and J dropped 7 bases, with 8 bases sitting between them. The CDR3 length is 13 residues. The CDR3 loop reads CASSDVNGGELFF. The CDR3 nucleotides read TGTGCCAGCAGTGACGTAAATGGCGGGGAGCTGTTTTTT.

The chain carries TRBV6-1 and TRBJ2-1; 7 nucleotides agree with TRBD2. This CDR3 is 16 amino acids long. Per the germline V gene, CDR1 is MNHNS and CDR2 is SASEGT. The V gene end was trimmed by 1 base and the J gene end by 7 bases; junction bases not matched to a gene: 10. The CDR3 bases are TGTGCCAGCAGTGAAGATCAACGGACTAGTTGGAATGAGCAGTTCTTC. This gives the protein CASSEDQRTSWNEQFF.

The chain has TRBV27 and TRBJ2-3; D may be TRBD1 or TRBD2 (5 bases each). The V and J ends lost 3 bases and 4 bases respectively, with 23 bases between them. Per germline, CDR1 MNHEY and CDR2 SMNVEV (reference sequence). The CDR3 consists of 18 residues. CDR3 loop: CASSFWVPGARMADTQYF. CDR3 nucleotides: TGTGCCAGCAGTTTTTGGGTGCCCGGGGCCCGGATGGCAGATACGCAGTATTTT.